This T cell receptor (beta chain) comes out of a study of cytomegalovirus exposure and HLA in healthy donors. Germline V gene lookup returns CDR1 SEHNR and CDR2 FQNEAQ (reference sequence). The CDR3 runs 17 residues. V lost 7 bases and J 5 bases, leaving 24 bases between the germline ends. At collection, donors were nominally healthy, but unrecorded immune exposures were probable. PCR amplification relied on 60 Vbeta primers (plus 13 Jbeta primers). Sequenced by immunoSEQ multiplex PCR; TCRdb stores in-frame clones only, minus some. The sample lists roughly 82,000 clones, roughly 72% occurring once. Details on this clone: Antigen: not known.

Findings and caveats of the study: In a later analysis, compared with equally common non-associated chains, HLA-associated beta chains were more expanded. Within an earlier analysis, most TCR beta V segments proved productive either about 87% or about 30% of the time.

Sample: PBMCs. This chain connects TRBV7-9 to TRBJ2-1; tentative D call: TRBD2 (6 bases). The origin of this receptor is a woman in her 40s in good health and CMV-seropositive. The CDR3 DNA follows: TGTGCCAGCATGGGAGGTTGGGCTAGCCCAGTAGACAATGAGCAGTTCTTC. As protein: CASMGGWASPVDNEQFF.